This TCR beta chain comes out of a study of blood T cells in healthy people across ages. Primers used in a second PCR of about 6 to 11 cycles were a sample-barcoded 5' primer and a J-beta primer mix. From the 5' RACE reads, TCRdb called clonotypes with MiXCR, one entry per CDR3 protein. Among about 970,000 distinct CDR3 sequences listed, around 54% were seen once. Per the germline V gene, CDR1 is SGDLS and CDR2 is YYNGEE. The J segment lost 4 bases and the V segment lost 2 bases, leaving 3 bases of the junction unmatched. CDR3 length equals 14 residues. The sample taken for sequencing was blood. The origin of this receptor is a woman aged 55-70 years in good health. This chain connects TRBV9 to TRBJ2-5, with 9 bases identical to TRBD2. CDR3 loop: CASSVSGSVETQYF. The CDR3 nucleotides read TGTGCCAGCAGCGTTAGCGGGAGTGTAGAGACCCAGTACTTC.